This T cell receptor (beta chain) stems from a study of T cells in localized non-small cell lung cancer. Assay: immunoSEQ multiplex PCR; the TCRdb copy retains only in-frame clones and omits some. The sample carries about 76,000 clones, approximately 84% recorded once. This CDR3 is 14 amino acids long. CDR1 and CDR2 (germline): MDHEN, SYDVKM. Trimming removed 5 bases at V and 5 bases at J, with 15 bases between. This clone was recorded a few times. The V gene is TRBV28, the J gene TRBJ1-1, with a possible D match to TRBD1 (6 bases). Sequenced material: peripheral blood, taken before any cancer treatment. The receptor was derived from a female donor of 60 years or more with stage I lung adenocarcinoma. The DNA for the CDR3 is TGTGCCAGCAGTATCGGAGGGGGGGATACTGAAGCTTTCTTT. Protein sequence: CASSIGGGDTEAFF.